These 28 T cell receptor beta chains were all obtained from the same sample, sequenced in a study of blood T cell repertoires in COVID-19. TCRdb keeps only in-frame clones here, not all; method: immunoSEQ multiplex PCR. Among 75,000 to 85,000 clones listed, over 70% were seen once. Sequencing was done on a sample of peripheral blood. These receptors originate from a man over 45 with active COVID-19.

The CDR3 bases are TGTGCCAGCAGGACGCTTCCGGGCTACGAGCAGTACTTC. This codes for CASRTLPGYEQYF. The rearrangement joins TRBV6-6 to TRBJ2-7, with D unresolved. The CDR3 is 13 amino acids. The germline V gene encodes CDR1 MNHNY and CDR2 SVGAGI (reference sequence). Trimming cost V 6 bases and J 3 bases, with 12 bases left between them.

CDR3: CASSRQDNEKLFF. CDR3 sequence (DNA): TGTGCCAGCTCACGACAGGATAATGAAAAACTGTTTTTT. The chain has TRBV18 and TRBJ1-4; maybe TRBD1 (6 bases). From germline, CDR1 is KGHSH and CDR2 LQKENI. The length of the CDR3 is 13 residues. The V end was cut by 4 bases, the J end by 4 bases, with 7 bases between.

The chain has TRBV6-2 or TRBV6-3 and TRBJ2-5; 14 nucleotides match TRBD2. Trimming at V came to 5 bases and at J to 4 bases, leaving 6 bases not matched to a gene. The CDR3 has 16 residues. The germline gives CDR1 MNHEY, CDR2 SVGEGT. CDR3 loop: CASSTTGTSGGETQYF. The CDR3 nucleotides are TGTGCCAGCAGTACCACCGGGACTAGCGGGGGAGAGACCCAGTACTTC.

The chain couples TRBV19 to TRBJ1-2; TRBD1 matches 7 bases. J was trimmed by 3 bases and V by 6 bases; bases with no gene match: 10. Germline assignment: CDR1 LNHDA and CDR2 SQIVND (reference sequence). The CDR3 spans 15 residues. CDR3 DNA: TGTGCCAGTAGCCCGACAGGGATTCTCGACTATGGCTACACCTTC. This sequence encodes CASSPTGILDYGYTF.

Here the CDR3 reads CASSAGSRTQYF. CDR3 DNA: TGTGCCAGCAGCGCAGGGTCTAGGACGCAGTATTTT. The chain combines TRBV11-3 with TRBJ2-3, with D tentatively TRBD1 (5 bases). The CDR3 runs 12 residues. CDR1 is SGHNT, CDR2 YENEEA, per germline. The V end was cut by 5 bases, the J end by 9 bases, with 12 bases between.

V and J are TRBV2 and TRBJ1-5, with D possibly TRBD1 on 6 matching bases. The CDR3 runs to 14 residues. With 5 bases removed from V and 4 bases from J, the gap between germline ends came to 12 bases. CDR1 is SNHLY, CDR2 FYNNEI, per germline. This CDR3 is CASSWEGGNQPQHF. The CDR3 nucleotides are TGTGCCAGCAGTTGGGAGGGGGGAAATCAGCCCCAGCATTTT.

In its sample, this clone was seen once. V is TRBV5-6 and J is TRBJ2-7; possible D gene TRBD1, 5 bases. The CDR3 consists of 18 residues. The V gene's germline CDR1 is SGHDT and CDR2 YYEEEE. V dropped 0 bases and J dropped 0 bases, with 19 bases sitting between them. In nucleotides, the CDR3 is TGTGCCAGCAGCTTGGACCCGTTGGTCAGGGTAGGCTCCTACGAGCAGTACTTC. Residues: CASSLDPLVRVGSYEQYF. The full variable domain, with the rest looked up from reference TRBV5-6 and TRBJ2-7, is DAGVTQSPTHLIKTRGQQVTLRCSPKSGHDTVSWYQQALGQGPQFIFQYYEEEERQRGNFPDRFSGHQFPNYSSELNVNALLLGDSALYLCASSLDPLVRVGSYEQYFGPGTRLTVT.

The chain couples TRBV9 to TRBJ2-1; tentative D call: TRBD2 (6 bases). Trimming cost V 0 bases and J 4 bases, with 17 bases left between them. The CDR3 loop spans 17 amino acids. The germline V gene encodes CDR1 SGDLS and CDR2 YYNGEE. The CDR3 DNA reads TGTGCCAGCAGCGTAGGAGGTCCCGGGGAGGCATACAATGAGCAGTTCTTC. Translated, it gives CASSVGGPGEAYNEQFF.

The chain couples TRBV4-2 to TRBJ2-1, with 12 positions matching TRBD2. J lost 6 bases, V lost 4 bases, and 4 bases had no gene match. Looked up from germline, CDR1 is LGHNA and CDR2 is YNFKEQ. The CDR3 has 15 amino acids. The CDR3 DNA sequence: TGTGCCAGCAGCCCCGGACTAGCGGGGCCCAATGAGCAGTTCTTC. Translated: CASSPGLAGPNEQFF.

The gene calls are TRBV11-2 and TRBJ1-5; D remains unclear. The CDR3 totals 14 residues. From germline, CDR1 is SGHAT and CDR2 FQNNGV. V was cut by 5 bases and J by 7 bases, with 15 bases left in between. The CDR3 sequence is CASSEAPTGQPQHF. The CDR3 DNA reads TGTGCCAGCAGCGAAGCCCCTACGGGACAGCCCCAGCATTTT. The whole variable domain, remainder taken from reference TRBV11-2 and TRBJ1-5, is EAGVAQSPRYKIIEKRQSVAFWCNPISGHATLYWYQQILGQGPKLLIQFQNNGVVDDSQLPKDRFSAERLKGVDSTLKIQPAKLEDSAVYLCASSEAPTGQPQHFGDGTRLSIL.

This clone appeared a few times. This chain connects TRBV24-1 to TRBJ2-5, with a possible D match to TRBD1 (5 bases). Looked up from germline, CDR1 is KGHDR and CDR2 is SFDVKD. V dropped 0 bases and J dropped 4 bases, with 14 bases sitting between them. The CDR3 is made up of 16 amino acids. The CDR3 DNA follows: TGTGCCACCAGTGATTTGCCCCCAGGGAAGGGAGAGACCCAGTACTTC. This codes for CATSDLPPGKGETQYF.

The V call is TRBV19, the J call TRBJ1-3; perhaps TRBD1 as D (5 bases). Trimming removed 5 bases from V and 4 bases from J, with 15 bases in between. Germline V gene data show CDR1 as LNHDA and CDR2 as SQIVND (reference sequence). CDR3 size: 15 residues. The CDR3 loop is CASSSRQRTGNTIYF. Here the CDR3 DNA reads TGTGCCAGTAGTTCAAGACAGAGGACAGGAAACACCATATATTTT.

J is TRBJ1-1 and V is TRBV7-8; D possibly corresponds to TRBD1 (6 bases). The V gene lost 2 bases and the J gene lost 6 bases, with 25 bases spanning the gap. Germline CDR1 is SGHVS and CDR2 is FQNEAQ. The CDR3 sequence is 18 residues long. The CDR3 DNA is TGTGCCAGCAGCTTATCCCTGACAGGATCTAGAGTCAACCCTGAAGCTTTCTTT. Its translation is CASSLSLTGSRVNPEAFF.

The V and J genes are TRBV7-8 and TRBJ1-1; tentatively, D is TRBD1 (5 bases). V was trimmed by 5 bases and J by 3 bases, leaving 16 bases between them. This CDR3 has 15 amino acids. Germline CDR1 SGHVS, CDR2 FQNEAQ. CDR3 sequence: CASSPWEGTYTEAFF. The CDR3, as DNA: TGTGCCAGCAGCCCCTGGGAGGGGACTTACACTGAAGCTTTCTTT. The complete variable domain, with remaining parts taken from reference TRBV7-8 and TRBJ1-1, reads GAGVSQSPRYKVAKRGQDVALRCDPISGHVSLFWYQQALGQGPEFLTYFQNEAQLDKSGLPSDRFFAERPEGSVSTLKIQRTQQEDSAVYLCASSPWEGTYTEAFFGQGTRLTVV.

The V and J genes are TRBV30 and TRBJ1-1; 12 bases fit TRBD1. This CDR3 has 16 residues. Germline trimming cut 3 bases from V and 6 bases from J; bases unmatched to any gene: 11. Per germline, CDR1 GTSNPN and CDR2 SVGIG (reference sequence). The CDR3 DNA is TGTGCCTGGAGGGGGACAGGGGGCGAAAATCCCGCTGAAGCTTTCTTT. Translation: CAWRGTGGENPAEAFF.

The chain has TRBV19 and TRBJ1-1; D gene unclear. Deletions cut 0 bases from V and 4 bases from J, with 12 bases between. Germline-derived CDR1 and CDR2 are LNHDA and SQIVND (reference sequence). The CDR3 length is 15 residues. The DNA for the CDR3 is TGTGCCAGTAGTATAGATCGGGGAGGAGGCACTGAAGCTTTCTTT. Amino acid sequence: CASSIDRGGGTEAFF.

This chain connects TRBV7-9 to TRBJ1-4, with 8 positions matching TRBD1. CDR1 SEHNR and CDR2 FQNEAQ come from the germline V gene (reference sequence). This CDR3 has 14 amino acids. J gave up 8 bases and V 5 bases, and 7 bases lay outside the gene matches. The CDR3 here is CASSGQGFNEKLFF. In nucleotides, the CDR3 is TGTGCCAGCAGCGGACAGGGTTTCAACGAAAAACTGTTTTTT.

V gene TRBV5-1 combines with J gene TRBJ2-3; 16 bases map to TRBD2. CDR3 length: 19 residues. Germline loops: CDR1 SGHRS, CDR2 YFSETQ. With 4 bases clipped from V and 4 bases from J, the junction kept 12 bases outside the gene matches. The CDR3 here is CASSVTPGLAGGRADTQYF. The CDR3 region has the DNA TGCGCCAGCAGCGTCACCCCGGGACTAGCGGGGGGGCGGGCAGATACGCAGTATTTT. Filled out from reference TRBV5-1 and TRBJ2-3, the complete variable domain reads KAGVTQTPRYLIKTRGQQVTLSCSPISGHRSVSWYQQTPGQGLQFLFEYFSETQRNKGNFPGRFSGRQFSNSRSEMNVSTLELGDSALYLCASSVTPGLAGGRADTQYFGPGTRLTVL.

The V gene is TRBV10-2, the J gene TRBJ2-2; the match to TRBD1 covers 7 bases. The CDR3 runs to 16 residues. CDR1 and CDR2 (germline): WSHSY, SAAADI. Losses at the gene ends were 8 bases for V and 8 bases for J; bases not matched to a gene: 17. This CDR3 is CASGDSFSRYSGELFF. DNA for the CDR3: TGCGCCAGCGGGGACAGTTTTAGTCGTTATTCGGGGGAGCTGTTTTTT.

The gene calls are TRBV6-5 and TRBJ1-3; no clear D. Trimming took 4 bases from V and 0 from J, leaving 7 bases between them. Germline-derived CDR1 and CDR2 are MNHEY and SVGAGI. This CDR3 comprises 14 residues. The CDR3 DNA sequence: TGTGCCAGCAGTTCCACTTACTCTGGAAACACCATATATTTT. Protein: CASSSTYSGNTIYF.

V is TRBV19 and J is TRBJ1-1, with a weak D call TRBD1 (6 bases). Germline assignment: CDR1 LNHDA and CDR2 SQIVND (reference sequence). CDR3 length: 17 residues. V was pared by 4 bases and J by 0 bases, with 18 bases between. CDR3 coding DNA: TGTGCCAGTAGTACCATCACTTTGAGGGGGATGAACACTGAAGCTTTCTTT. This sequence encodes CASSTITLRGMNTEAFF.

This chain joins TRBV5-1 and TRBJ2-1; TRBD1 matches 7 bases. Germline CDR1 and CDR2: SGHRS and YFSETQ. CDR3 length: 15 residues. Losses at the gene ends were 0 bases for V and 5 bases for J; bases not matched to a gene: 5. The DNA for the CDR3 is TGCGCCAGCAGCTTGGAGGGACAGCCGAACAATGAGCAGTTCTTC. Protein: CASSLEGQPNNEQFF. Based on the CDR3 plus reference TRBV5-1 and TRBJ2-1, the full variable domain is KAGVTQTPRYLIKTRGQQVTLSCSPISGHRSVSWYQQTPGQGLQFLFEYFSETQRNKGNFPGRFSGRQFSNSRSEMNVSTLELGDSALYLCASSLEGQPNNEQFFGPGTRLTVL.

The gene calls are TRBV4-1 and TRBJ2-3; TRBD2 agrees at 11 bases. From germline, CDR1 is MGHRA and CDR2 YSYEKL. J lost 2 bases, V lost 2 bases, and 3 bases had no gene match. The CDR3 loop spans 16 amino acids. CDR3 sequence reads: CASSQTSGSPTDTQYF. The DNA of the CDR3 is TGCGCCAGCAGCCAAACTAGCGGGAGCCCCACAGATACGCAGTATTTT.

The genes are TRBV28 and TRBJ1-1, with 7 bases identical to TRBD1. Germline V gives CDR1 MDHEN, CDR2 SYDVKM. J gave up 0 bases and V 10 bases, and 20 bases lay outside the gene matches. CDR3 length: 18 amino acids. CDR3 in DNA: TGTGCCACCTACATATCCCCTGGCAGGGGGACCGTGAACACTGAAGCTTTCTTT. As protein: CATYISPGRGTVNTEAFF.

V is TRBV29-1 and J is TRBJ2-1; no definite D call. CDR1 is SQVTM and CDR2 is ANQGSEA in the germline V gene. The CDR3 totals 13 residues. V was trimmed by 6 bases and J by 9 bases, leaving 18 bases between them. The CDR3 region is CSVAEFSPGEQFF. CDR3 in DNA: TGCAGCGTCGCCGAGTTTAGCCCTGGTGAGCAGTTCTTC.

This chain links TRBV5-1 with TRBJ2-3, with D unclear. Trimming took off 1 base at V and 6 bases at J, with 9 bases between the two ends. Germline CDR1 and CDR2: SGHRS and YFSETQ. The CDR3 runs to 13 residues. The CDR3 sequence: CASSLPPGDTQYF. In DNA, the CDR3 is TGCGCCAGCAGCTTGCCCCCCGGGGATACGCAGTATTTT.

V gene TRBV6-4 combines with J gene TRBJ2-3; D is uncertain. The V end was cut by 5 bases, the J end by 6 bases, with 18 bases between. Germline assignment: CDR1 MRHNA and CDR2 SNTAGT. This CDR3 has 15 residues. CDR3 DNA: TGTGCCAGCAGTCCGACTGGCCTGTTCTGGGATACGCAGTATTTT. Its translation is CASSPTGLFWDTQYF.

The J gene is TRBJ2-7, the V gene TRBV28; 11 bases match TRBD2. From germline, CDR1 is MDHEN and CDR2 SYDVKM. The ends lost 5 bases at V and 1 base at J; junction bases unmatched: 4. The CDR3 contains 15 residues. The CDR3 DNA follows: TGTGCCAGCAGTCGATCTAGCGGGAGGTCCTACGAGCAGTACTTC. Protein product: CASSRSSGRSYEQYF.